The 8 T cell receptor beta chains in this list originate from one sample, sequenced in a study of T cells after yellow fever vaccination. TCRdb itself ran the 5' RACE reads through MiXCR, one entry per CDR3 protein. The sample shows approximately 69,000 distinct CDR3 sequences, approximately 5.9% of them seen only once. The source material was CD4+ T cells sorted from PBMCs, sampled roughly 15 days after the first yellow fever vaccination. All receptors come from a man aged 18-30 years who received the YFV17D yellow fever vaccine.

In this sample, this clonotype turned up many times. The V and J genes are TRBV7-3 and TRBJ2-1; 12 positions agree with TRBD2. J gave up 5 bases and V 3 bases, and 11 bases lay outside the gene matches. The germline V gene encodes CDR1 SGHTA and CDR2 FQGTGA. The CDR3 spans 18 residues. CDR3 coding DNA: TGTGCCAGCAGCTTGTCCCCTAGCGGGGGGGAATGGGACAATGAGCAGTTCTTC. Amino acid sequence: CASSLSPSGGEWDNEQFF.

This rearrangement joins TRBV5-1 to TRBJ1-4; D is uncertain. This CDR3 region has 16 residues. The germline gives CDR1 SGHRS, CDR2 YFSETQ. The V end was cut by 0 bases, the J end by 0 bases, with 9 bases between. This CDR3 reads CASSLDRPATNEKLFF. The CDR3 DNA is TGCGCCAGCAGCTTGGACAGACCAGCAACTAATGAAAAACTGTTTTTT.

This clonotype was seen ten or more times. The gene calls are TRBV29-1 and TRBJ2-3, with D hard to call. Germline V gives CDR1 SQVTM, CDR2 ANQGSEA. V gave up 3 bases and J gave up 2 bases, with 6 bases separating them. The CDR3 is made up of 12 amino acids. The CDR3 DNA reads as TGCAGCGTTGAGTATATCACAGATACGCAGTATTTT. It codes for CSVEYITDTQYF.

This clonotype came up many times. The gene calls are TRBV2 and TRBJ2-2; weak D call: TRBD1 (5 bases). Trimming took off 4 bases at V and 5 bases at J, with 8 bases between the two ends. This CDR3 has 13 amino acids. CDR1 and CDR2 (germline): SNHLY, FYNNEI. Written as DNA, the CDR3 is TGTGCCAGCAGTGGGGGCGTGACCGGGGAGCTGTTTTTT. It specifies CASSGGVTGELFF.

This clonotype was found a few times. CDR3 residues: CASSISPGDYGYTF. In DNA, the CDR3 is TGTGCCAGTAGTATTTCGCCAGGGGATTATGGCTACACCTTC. The chain carries TRBV19 and TRBJ1-2, with TRBD1 as a possible D gene (6 bases). Trimming shortened V by 3 bases and J by 5 bases, and 13 bases separated the two germline ends. This CDR3 is built from 14 residues. Germline V lookup: CDR1 LNHDA, CDR2 SQIVND (reference sequence).

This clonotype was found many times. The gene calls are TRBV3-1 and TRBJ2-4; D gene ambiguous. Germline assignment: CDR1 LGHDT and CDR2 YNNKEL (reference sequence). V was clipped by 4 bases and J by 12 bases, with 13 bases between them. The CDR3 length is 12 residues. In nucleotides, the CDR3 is TGTGCCAGCAGCCCGGGCTCGCGGAATCAGTACTTC. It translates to CASSPGSRNQYF.

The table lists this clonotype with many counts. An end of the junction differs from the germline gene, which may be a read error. This CDR3 reads CASSYGGSRPDTQYF. The CDR3 nucleotides are TGTGCTAGCAGTTACGGAGGGTCCCGTCCAGATACGCAGTATTTT. J is TRBJ2-3 and V is TRBV6-2 or TRBV6-3; TRBD2 might be the D (6 bases). The CDR3 contains 15 residues. Germline V gene sequence: CDR1 MNHEY, CDR2 SVGEGT.

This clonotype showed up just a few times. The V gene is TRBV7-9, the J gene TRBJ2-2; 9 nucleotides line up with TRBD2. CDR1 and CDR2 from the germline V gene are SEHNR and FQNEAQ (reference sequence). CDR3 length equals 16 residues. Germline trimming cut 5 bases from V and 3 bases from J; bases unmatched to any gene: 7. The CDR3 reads CASSRRGGADTGELFF. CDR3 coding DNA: TGTGCCAGCAGCCGGCGGGGGGGCGCGGACACCGGGGAGCTGTTTTTT.